This entry lists 2 T cell receptor beta chains sequenced from one sample in a study of cytomegalovirus exposure and HLA in healthy donors (dated by TCRdb to the late 2010s). Library preparation used the immunoSEQ multiplex PCR assay. A mixture of 60 forward primers for TCR Vbeta segments and 13 reverse primers for TCR Jbeta segments was used in the multiplex PCR. TCRdb obtained this table from immuneACCESS and retained in-frame rearrangements with V and J assigned. These tables miss some clones; where compared with another copy, unresolved V genes account for less than half of the shortfall, and the remainder is unexplained. This sample has over 200,000 clones in its table, and 60% to 80% of those were observed once. 3% to 4.5% of the sample lies in the top ten. The source material was PBMCs. The receptors here all came from a male donor in good health and CMV-seronegative.

V usage is TRBV18 and J usage is TRBJ2-7; weak D call: TRBD2 (5 bases). The CDR3 sequence is 14 residues long. From germline, CDR1 is KGHSH and CDR2 LQKENI. Deletions cut 2 bases from V and 2 bases from J, with 10 bases between. This CDR3 is CASSPGAAAYEQYF. DNA of the CDR3: TGTGCCAGCTCACCAGGAGCGGCAGCCTACGAGCAGTACTTC.

J is TRBJ2-7 and V is TRBV7-8; 9 nucleotides match TRBD1. Germline CDR1 reads SGHVS; CDR2 reads FQNEAQ. The CDR3 is 14 amino acids. Unmatched junction bases numbered 4, after V lost 3 bases and J lost 4 bases. The CDR3 DNA follows: TGTGCCAGCAGCTTGGACAGGGGAAGATACGAGCAGTACTTC. Translating gives CASSLDRGRYEQYF. The full variable domain, its missing parts supplied by reference TRBV7-8 and TRBJ2-7, is GAGVSQSPRYKVAKRGQDVALRCDPISGHVSLFWYQQALGQGPEFLTYFQNEAQLDKSGLPSDRFFAERPEGSVSTLKIQRTQQEDSAVYLCASSLDRGRYEQYFGPGTRLTVT.